This TCR beta chain was observed in a study of beta chain features in type 1 diabetes. Overall study results and limits: All four CD4+ subsets of Type 1 diabetes patients contained TCRB CDR3s that were moderately but significantly shorter.

Isolated RNA was reverse transcribed in full, so expressed TCRB transcripts were sequenced. Assay: immunoSEQ multiplex PCR; the TCRdb copy retains only in-frame clones and omits some. The sample lists around 200,000 clones; about 12% were seen once. Concerning this clone: Its antigen is still unknown.

CDR1 is MNHEY, CDR2 SVGAGI, per germline. V lost 8 bases to trimming and J lost 5 bases, with 16 bases between them. This CDR3 comprises 13 residues. Sequenced: central memory CD4+ T cells from blood. The chain has TRBV6-5 and TRBJ2-7; unclear D gene. The source of this sequence is a woman aged 18-30 years in good health. As DNA, the CDR3 is TGTGCCAGCGGAAACTGGTCACAGCACGAGCAGTACTTC. This translates into CASGNWSQHEQYF.